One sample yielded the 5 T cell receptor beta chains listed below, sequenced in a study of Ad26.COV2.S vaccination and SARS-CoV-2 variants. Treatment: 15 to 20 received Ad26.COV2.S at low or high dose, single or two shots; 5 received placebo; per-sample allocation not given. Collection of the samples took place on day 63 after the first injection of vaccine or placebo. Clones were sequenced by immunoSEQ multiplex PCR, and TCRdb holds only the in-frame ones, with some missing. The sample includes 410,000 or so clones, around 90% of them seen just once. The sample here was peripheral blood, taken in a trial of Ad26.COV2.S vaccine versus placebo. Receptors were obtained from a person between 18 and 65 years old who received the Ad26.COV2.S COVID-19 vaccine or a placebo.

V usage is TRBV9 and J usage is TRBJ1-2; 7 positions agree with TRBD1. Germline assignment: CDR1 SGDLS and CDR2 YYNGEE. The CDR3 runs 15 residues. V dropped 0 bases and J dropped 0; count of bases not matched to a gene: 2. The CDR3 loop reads CASSVGQGSNYGYTF. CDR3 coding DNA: TGTGCCAGCAGCGTAGGACAGGGATCTAACTATGGCTACACCTTC.

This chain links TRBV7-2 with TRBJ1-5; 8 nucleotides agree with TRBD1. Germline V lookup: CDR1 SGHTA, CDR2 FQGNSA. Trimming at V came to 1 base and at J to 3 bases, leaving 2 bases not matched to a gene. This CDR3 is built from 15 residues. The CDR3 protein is CASSLDRGYNQPQHF. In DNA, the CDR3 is TGTGCCAGCAGCTTAGACAGGGGGTACAATCAGCCCCAGCATTTT.

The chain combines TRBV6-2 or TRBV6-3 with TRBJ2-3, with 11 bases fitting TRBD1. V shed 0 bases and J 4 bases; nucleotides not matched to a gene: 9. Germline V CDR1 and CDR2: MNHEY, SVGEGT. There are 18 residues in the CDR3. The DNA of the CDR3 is TGTGCCAGCAGTTACTCGCCCCGGGACAGGGGGTATGCAGATACGCAGTATTTT. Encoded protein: CASSYSPRDRGYADTQYF.

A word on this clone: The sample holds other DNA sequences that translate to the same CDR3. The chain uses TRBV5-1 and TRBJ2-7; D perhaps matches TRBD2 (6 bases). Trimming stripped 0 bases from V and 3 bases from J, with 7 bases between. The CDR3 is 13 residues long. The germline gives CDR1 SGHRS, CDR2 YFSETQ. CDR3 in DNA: TGCGCCAGCAGCTTGGGGGGAGGCTACGAGCAGTACTTC. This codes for CASSLGGGYEQYF.

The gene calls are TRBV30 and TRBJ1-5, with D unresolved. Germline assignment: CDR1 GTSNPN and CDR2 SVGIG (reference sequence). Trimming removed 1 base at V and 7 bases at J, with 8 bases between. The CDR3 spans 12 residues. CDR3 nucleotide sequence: TGTGCCTGGAGTGATTCGGGGCAGCCCCAGCATTTT. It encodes CAWSDSGQPQHF.